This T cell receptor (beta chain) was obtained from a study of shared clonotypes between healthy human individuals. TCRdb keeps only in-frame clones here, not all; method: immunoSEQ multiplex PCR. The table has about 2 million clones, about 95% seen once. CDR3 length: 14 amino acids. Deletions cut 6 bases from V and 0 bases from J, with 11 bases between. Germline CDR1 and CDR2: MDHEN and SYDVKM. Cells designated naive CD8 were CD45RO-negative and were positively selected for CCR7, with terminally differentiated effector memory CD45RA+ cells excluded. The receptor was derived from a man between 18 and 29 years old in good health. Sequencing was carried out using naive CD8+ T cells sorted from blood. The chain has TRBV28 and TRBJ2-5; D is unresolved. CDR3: CASSKAAYQETQYF. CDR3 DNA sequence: TGTGCCAGCAGCAAGGCTGCCTACCAAGAGACCCAGTACTTC.